This T cell receptor (beta chain) was retrieved from a study of PD-1 blockade in classical Hodgkin lymphoma. Study-level points and caveats: Sources of repertoire differences remain undefined, possibly disease activity or prior therapy. Newly diagnosed patients had baseline TCR diversity that was reportedly lower than that of healthy donors.

Time point of the sample: newly diagnosed, previously untreated cHL patient sample. Researchers report purifying CD4+ T cells from thawed PBMCs by magnetic negative selection. Newly diagnosed, untreated classical Hodgkin lymphoma PBMCs served as comparison. The junction had 8 bases not matched to a gene; V was cut back by 1 base and J by 4 bases. Germline-derived CDR1 and CDR2 are SGHRS and YFSETQ. The CDR3 length is 16 residues. Profiling relied on immunoSEQ multiplex PCR, and the TCRdb table lists in-frame clones only, not all of them. The sample comprises 20,000 to 30,000 clones, roughly nine tenths of which are singletons, and almost 0.55% rests with the top ten. Concerning this clone: Its specificity is not known.

The receptor was derived from a human donor with classical Hodgkin lymphoma. This rearrangement joins TRBV5-1 to TRBJ2-1; 7 bases match TRBD2. Sequenced input: CD4+ T cells from blood. CDR3 bases: TGCGCCAGCAGCTTGAGTCAGGGAGGGGTTTACAATGAGCAGTTCTTC. Encoded protein: CASSLSQGGVYNEQFF.